This T cell receptor beta chain was identified in a study of cytotoxic CD8 clonotypes in ibrutinib-treated CLL. Study-level results: Clonality rose at ibrutinib response and fell back toward baseline at progression.

Assay: immunoSEQ multiplex PCR; the TCRdb copy retains only in-frame clones and omits some. Of some 200,000 clones in the sample, 70% to 75% were seen once. This clone turned up a few times. No antigen is known for it. The sequence was obtained from a human donor with chronic lymphocytic leukemia. The sample consisted of PBMCs, taken after 12 months of ibrutinib treatment.

This chain's CDR3 is CAGGLAGVSSGELFF. DNA for the CDR3: TGTGCCGGAGGACTAGCGGGAGTTTCAAGCGGGGAGCTGTTTTTT. The rearrangement uses TRBV7-9 and TRBJ2-2; 13 bases agree with TRBD2. The germline V gene has CDR1 SEHNR and CDR2 FQNEAQ (reference sequence). Trimming cost V 11 bases and J 7 bases; bases outside gene matches: 10. The CDR3 has 15 amino acids.